The 31 T cell receptor beta chains in this list originate from one sample, sequenced in a study of T cells in Graves' hyperthyroidism and ophthalmopathy. The source material, RNA transcripts, was used to amplify TCR beta CDR3 regions. The TCR CDR3 was amplified in a first-round RT-PCR using the HTBI primer set. TCRdb re-derived calls from the multiplex PCR reads in MiXCR, one entry per CDR3 protein. The sample shows hundreds of thousands of distinct CDR3 sequences, approximately 15% of them seen only once. Sequencing input: blood. The receptors stem from a woman aged 18 to 35 with Graves' hyperthyroidism.

The table lists this clonotype with a few counts. As DNA, the CDR3 is TGCAGCGTTCGGGACTATGGCTACACCTTC. As protein: CSVRDYGYTF. The genes are TRBV29-1 and TRBJ1-2, with unresolved D. The length of the CDR3 is 10 residues. Per germline, CDR1 SQVTM and CDR2 ANQGSEA. V was shortened by 5 bases and J by 3 bases, with 4 bases between the two germline ends.

In this sample, this clonotype turned up many times. The chain employs TRBV6-6 and TRBJ1-2, with 9 bases fitting TRBD1. Germline CDR1 and CDR2: MNHNY and SVGAGI (reference sequence). The CDR3 has 14 residues. Trimming at V came to 2 bases and at J to 7 bases, leaving 5 bases not matched to a gene. CDR3 in amino acids: CASSYDDRGGGYTF. DNA for the CDR3: TGTGCCAGCAGTTACGACGACAGGGGGGGTGGCTACACCTTC.

This clonotype was found a few times. The CDR3 loop is CSAKTGINSPLHF. The CDR3 DNA reads as TGCAGTGCTAAAACAGGGATAAATTCACCCCTCCACTTT. This chain links TRBV20-1 with TRBJ1-6; perhaps TRBD1 as D (6 bases). V lost 4 bases to trimming and J lost 7 bases, with 11 bases between them. CDR1 DFQATT and CDR2 SNEGSKA come from the germline V gene (reference sequence). The CDR3 contains 13 residues.

This clonotype occurred many times. V gene TRBV11-2 combines with J gene TRBJ2-5, with D possibly being TRBD1 (5 bases). The CDR3 length is 12 residues. Between the trimmed V and J ends, which lost 3 bases and 9 bases, there was a span of 11 bases. Germline assignment: CDR1 SGHAT and CDR2 FQNNGV. CDR3 region: CASSFSGYPQYF. The CDR3 bases are TGTGCCAGCAGCTTCTCAGGGTACCCCCAGTACTTC.

There are many counts of this clonotype. The CDR3 bases are TGTGCCAGCAGGGAAGGGGCCCGGTACACTGAAGCTTTCTTT. Translated: CASREGARYTEAFF. V usage is TRBV11-2 and J usage is TRBJ1-1; weak D call: TRBD1 (5 bases). The CDR3 covers 14 residues. V lost 6 bases, J lost 3 bases, and 14 bases lay in between. Germline-derived CDR1 and CDR2 are SGHAT and FQNNGV.

This clonotype was found many times. The gene calls are TRBV2 and TRBJ2-1; 8 positions match TRBD2. Germline V gene lookup returns CDR1 SNHLY and CDR2 FYNNEI. The CDR3 is made up of 18 amino acids. Trimming removed 8 bases from V and 5 bases from J; junction bases left unmatched: 20. This CDR3 reads CASFGPYREGISHNEQFF. CDR3 nucleotides: TGTGCCAGCTTCGGGCCCTATCGGGAGGGCATCTCGCACAATGAGCAGTTCTTC.

On this clonotype: A much larger clone differs by one base, so this may be a read error. This rearrangement joins TRBV20-1 to TRBJ1-1, with a possible D match to TRBD1 (5 bases). The ends were cut back, 5 bases at V and 4 bases at J, with 14 bases in the middle. CDR3 length: 13 amino acids. Germline CDR1 reads DFQATT; CDR2 reads SNEGSKA (reference sequence). The CDR3 sequence is CSAFRDGSTEAFF. CDR3 nucleotide sequence: TGCAGTGCTTTCAGGGATGGGAGCACTGAAGCTTTCTTT.

This clonotype showed up many times. The rearrangement joins TRBV7-6 to TRBJ2-5; 10 bases line up with TRBD1. CDR1 SGHVS and CDR2 FNYEAQ come from the germline V gene. The CDR3 contains 18 residues. J was trimmed by 2 bases and V by 3 bases; bases with no gene match: 12. The CDR3 loop is CASSFRTGGVGWQETQYF. DNA for the CDR3: TGTGCCAGCAGCTTTAGGACAGGGGGGGTCGGTTGGCAAGAGACCCAGTACTTC.

The V gene is TRBV12-3 or TRBV12-4, the J gene TRBJ2-1; 11 nucleotides line up with TRBD2. This CDR3 comprises 16 residues. Losses at the gene ends were 2 bases for V and 7 bases for J; bases not matched to a gene: 7. CDR3 sequence (DNA): TGTGCCAGCAGTTTATTTAGGCTAGCGGGGGGAAATGAGCAGTTCTTC. As protein: CASSLFRLAGGNEQFF.

V is TRBV27 and J is TRBJ2-7; the D gene is possibly TRBD1 (6 bases). CDR3 length equals 15 residues. V was shortened by 5 bases and J by 2 bases, with 16 bases between the two germline ends. Germline CDR1 reads MNHEY; CDR2 reads SMNVEV (reference sequence). CDR3 nucleotides: TGTGCCAGCAGTCGAACGCCGGGACATACCTACGAGCAGTACTTC. It yields the protein CASSRTPGHTYEQYF.

This clonotype occurred a few times. This chain joins TRBV9 and TRBJ2-1; 12 nucleotides agree with TRBD2. From germline, CDR1 is SGDLS and CDR2 YYNGEE. J lost 7 bases, V lost 5 bases, and 13 bases had no gene match. The CDR3 sequence is 17 residues long. The CDR3 protein is CASSDQTSGRPRNEQFF. In DNA, the CDR3 is TGTGCCAGCAGTGACCAAACTAGCGGGAGGCCCCGGAATGAGCAGTTCTTC.

The chain combines TRBV5-4 with TRBJ2-3; possibly TRBD1 for D (5 bases). Between the trimmed V and J ends, which lost 6 bases and 2 bases, there was a span of 13 bases. CDR3 length: 14 residues. Germline CDR1 SGHNT, CDR2 YYREEE (reference sequence). Written as DNA, the CDR3 is TGTGCCAGCATTCGAGACAGACACACAGATACGCAGTATTTT. Translated: CASIRDRHTDTQYF.

This chain uses TRBV29-1 with TRBJ1-2; 7 nucleotides match TRBD1. Germline V gene sequence: CDR1 SQVTM, CDR2 ANQGSEA. The CDR3 consists of 11 residues. The V and J ends lost 7 bases and 9 bases, in that order; junction bases with no gene match: 8. The CDR3, as DNA: TGCAGCGGGGCGGAGGGGGCTAGCTACACCTTC. It specifies CSGAEGASYTF.

This clonotype was counted ten times or more. The chain uses TRBV2 and TRBJ2-3; no clear D gene. The CDR3 extends over 14 amino acids. Per the germline V gene, CDR1 is SNHLY and CDR2 is FYNNEI. V was trimmed by 6 bases and J by 0 bases, leaving 10 bases between them. The CDR3 reads CASRTGSSTDTQYF. The DNA of the CDR3 is TGTGCCAGCAGAACCGGGTCCAGCACAGATACGCAGTATTTT.

The chain links TRBV9 to TRBJ2-1; 7 nucleotides match TRBD2. From germline, CDR1 is SGDLS and CDR2 YYNGEE. There are 15 residues in the CDR3. J was trimmed by 6 bases and V by 0 bases; bases with no gene match: 6. The CDR3 DNA reads as TGTGCCAGCAGCGTAGGGGGGAGCGGGGTCAATGAGCAGTTCTTC. It is translated as CASSVGGSGVNEQFF.

In its sample, this clonotype was seen a few times. The genes are TRBV14 and TRBJ2-1, with 12 bases aligning to TRBD2. V shed 1 base and J 10 bases; nucleotides not matched to a gene: 11. The CDR3 spans 17 residues. Germline CDR1 SGHDN, CDR2 FVKESK. CDR3 in DNA: TGTGCCAGCAGCCAAGGGAATCTAGCGGGAGGGCCCGGGGAGCAGTTCTTC. Translated, it gives CASSQGNLAGGPGEQFF.

At least ten counts were recorded for this clonotype. The chain is built from TRBV19 and TRBJ2-7; the D gene is possibly TRBD1 (6 bases). This CDR3 contains 14 residues. The ends were cut back, 5 bases at V and 3 bases at J, with 14 bases in the middle. Germline loops: CDR1 LNHDA, CDR2 SQIVND (reference sequence). In nucleotides, the CDR3 is TGTGCCAGTAGTCTCCCCGGACAGCTCTACGAGCAGTACTTC. This encodes CASSLPGQLYEQYF.

V and J are TRBV7-2 and TRBJ2-7; TRBD2 agrees at 7 bases. The CDR3 contains 15 residues. Per the germline V gene, CDR1 is SGHTA and CDR2 is FQGNSA. The V gene end was trimmed by 1 base and the J gene end by 3 bases; junction bases not matched to a gene: 6. The CDR3 spells CASSLEVGGIYEQYF. The CDR3 coding sequence is TGTGCCAGCAGCTTAGAGGTCGGGGGGATCTACGAGCAGTACTTC.

The J gene is TRBJ1-2, the V gene TRBV6-1; the match to TRBD1 covers 7 bases. V was clipped by 5 bases and J by 2 bases; unmatched bases: 11. Germline lookup yields CDR1 MNHNS and CDR2 SASEGT. This CDR3 region has 16 residues. The CDR3 DNA follows: TGTGCCAGCAGTCCCGGGACAGCGACTCAAAACTATGGCTACACCTTC. This translates into CASSPGTATQNYGYTF.

The chain joins TRBV24-1 to TRBJ2-1; 9 positions agree with TRBD2. V was clipped by 5 bases and J by 8 bases; unmatched bases: 6. Germline CDR1 is KGHDR and CDR2 is SFDVKD. The CDR3 runs 14 residues. The CDR3 sequence is CATSVTGLAYEQFF. For the CDR3, the DNA is TGTGCCACCAGTGTAACGGGACTAGCCTATGAGCAGTTCTTC.

This clonotype was counted at least ten times. The genes are TRBV20-1 and TRBJ2-7; 10 bases align to TRBD1. This CDR3 is 14 amino acids long. The trim removed 0 bases at V and 5 bases at J, leaving 4 bases unmatched. Germline CDR1 reads DFQATT; CDR2 reads SNEGSKA (reference sequence). The chain's CDR3 is CSARDWDRGNEQYF. The CDR3 region has the DNA TGCAGTGCTAGAGACTGGGACAGGGGTAACGAGCAGTACTTC.

This chain connects TRBV12-3 or TRBV12-4 to TRBJ2-2; no clear D gene. V lost 1 base and J 4 bases, leaving 13 bases between the germline ends. The CDR3 runs to 16 residues. CDR3 sequence (DNA): TGTGCCAGCAGTTTAGGCTCCCCCAGCCTCACCGGGGAGCTGTTTTTT. Protein product: CASSLGSPSLTGELFF.

J is TRBJ1-4 and V is TRBV18; D not certain. Deletions cut 6 bases from V and 1 base from J, with 12 bases between. CDR1 and CDR2 from the germline V gene are KGHSH and LQKENI. The CDR3 loop spans 15 amino acids. The CDR3 region is CASSYGEQTNEKLFF. The CDR3 bases are TGTGCCAGCTCCTACGGGGAGCAAACTAATGAAAAACTGTTTTTT. Full variable domain (rest looked up from reference TRBV18 and TRBJ1-4): NAGVMQNPRHLVRRRGQEARLRCSPMKGHSHVYWYRQLPEEGLKFMVYLQKENIIDESGMPKERFSAEFPKEGPSILRIQQVVRGDSAAYFCASSYGEQTNEKLFFGSGTQLSVL.

This rearrangement joins TRBV11-3 to TRBJ2-6, with 10 bases lining up with TRBD2. The CDR3 sequence is 18 residues long. Germline loops: CDR1 SGHNT, CDR2 YENEEA. J lost 0 bases, V lost 3 bases, and 5 bases had no gene match. The CDR3: CASSFGTSGNSGANVLTF. DNA for the CDR3: TGTGCCAGCAGCTTCGGTACTAGCGGGAACTCTGGGGCCAACGTCCTGACTTTC. Variable domain in full (rest from reference TRBV11-3 and TRBJ2-6): EAGVVQSPRYKIIEKKQPVAFWCNPISGHNTLYWYLQNLGQGPELLIRYENEEAVDDSQLPKDRFSAERLKGVDSTLKIQPAELGDSAVYLCASSFGTSGNSGANVLTFGAGSRLTVL.

This clonotype appeared a few times. This sequence joins TRBV28 and TRBJ2-2; D is possibly TRBD1 (7 bases). This CDR3 has 15 amino acids. V was pared by 8 bases and J by 6 bases, with 19 bases between. Germline CDR1 MDHEN, CDR2 SYDVKM. CDR3 residues: CASYGGGDYAGELFF. The CDR3, as DNA: TGTGCCAGCTACGGAGGGGGCGATTATGCCGGGGAGCTGTTTTTT.

This clonotype turned up a few times. The chain joins TRBV9 to TRBJ2-5; D is uncertain. Trimming left V 0 bases short and J 6 bases short, with 12 bases between. The V gene's germline CDR1 is SGDLS and CDR2 YYNGEE. There are 14 residues in the CDR3. CDR3 nucleotides: TGTGCCAGCAGCGTAGATGTGACAAGGAAGACCCAGTACTTC. Translated: CASSVDVTRKTQYF. The whole variable domain, filled in from reference TRBV9 and TRBJ2-5, reads DSGVTQTPKHLITATGQRVTLRCSPRSGDLSVYWYQQSLDQGLQFLIQYYNGEERAKGNILERFSAQQFPDLHSELNLSSLELGDSALYFCASSVDVTRKTQYFGPGTRLLVL.

J is TRBJ1-1 and V is TRBV5-8; D is unresolved. The V end lost 2 bases, the J end lost 3 bases, and 17 bases lay between the germline ends. CDR1 and CDR2 from the germline V gene are SGHTS and YDEGEE. This CDR3 region has 16 residues. The CDR3 protein is CASSFGKLDVDTEAFF. CDR3 nucleotides: TGTGCCAGCAGCTTTGGCAAACTCGATGTAGACACTGAAGCTTTCTTT.

The J gene is TRBJ2-7, the V gene TRBV18; D is undetermined. The CDR3 contains 13 residues. The V end was cut by 0 bases, the J end by 7 bases, with 10 bases between. Germline-derived CDR1 and CDR2 are KGHSH and LQKENI. The CDR3 loop is CASSPPPGWEQYF. The CDR3 nucleotides are TGTGCCAGCTCACCACCCCCAGGATGGGAGCAGTACTTC.

This clonotype was observed a handful of times. The chain joins TRBV4-2 to TRBJ2-3, with D perhaps being TRBD1 or TRBD2 (5 bases each). This CDR3 contains 16 residues. Deletions cut 8 bases from V and 2 bases from J, with 20 bases between. Germline V gives CDR1 LGHNA, CDR2 YNFKEQ. The CDR3 loop is CASGITPGTHTDTQYF. The CDR3 DNA reads TGTGCCAGCGGAATCACCCCCGGGACCCACACAGATACGCAGTATTTT.

This clonotype was counted ten times or more. The chain recombines TRBV7-2 with TRBJ2-3, with 9 bases that match TRBD2. Germline CDR1 is SGHTA and CDR2 is FQGNSA. The ends lost 0 bases at V and 0 bases at J; junction bases unmatched: 19. The CDR3 has 22 residues. CDR3 in amino acids: CASSLAPFPSLSSGASTDTQYF. CDR3 in DNA: TGTGCCAGCAGCTTAGCGCCGTTCCCCTCTCTATCTAGCGGGGCTAGCACAGATACGCAGTATTTT.

This clonotype was counted between two and nine times. The chain is built from TRBV29-1 and TRBJ1-2; tentatively, D is TRBD1 (6 bases). The CDR3 has 12 residues. Trimming took 4 bases from V and 6 from J, leaving 12 bases between them. Germline V CDR1 and CDR2: SQVTM, ANQGSEA. The CDR3 protein is CSVVRTVDGYTF. DNA for the CDR3: TGCAGCGTTGTTCGGACAGTCGATGGCTACACCTTC. The whole variable domain, filled in from reference TRBV29-1 and TRBJ1-2, reads SAVISQKPSRDICQRGTSLTIQCQVDSQVTMMFWYRQQPGQSLTLIATANQGSEATYESGFVIDKFPISRPNLTFSTLTVSNMSPEDSSIYLCSVVRTVDGYTFGSGTRLTVV.